This T cell receptor beta chain was sequenced in a study of blood T cell repertoires in COVID-19. V lost 11 bases to trimming and J lost 0 bases, with 10 bases between them. Germline V gene lookup returns CDR1 SGHAT and CDR2 FQNNGV. This CDR3 contains 13 residues. TCRdb keeps only in-frame clones here, not all; method: immunoSEQ multiplex PCR. The sample lists around 140,000 clones, approximately 80% occurring once. The V call is TRBV11-2, the J call TRBJ2-2; no firm D call. The TCR originated in a man aged 50 to 60 with acute or convalescent COVID-19. The material sequenced was peripheral blood. The CDR3 region has the DNA TGTGCCTGCTCGAGGACGAACACCGGGGAGCTGTTTTTT. Protein sequence: CACSRTNTGELFF.